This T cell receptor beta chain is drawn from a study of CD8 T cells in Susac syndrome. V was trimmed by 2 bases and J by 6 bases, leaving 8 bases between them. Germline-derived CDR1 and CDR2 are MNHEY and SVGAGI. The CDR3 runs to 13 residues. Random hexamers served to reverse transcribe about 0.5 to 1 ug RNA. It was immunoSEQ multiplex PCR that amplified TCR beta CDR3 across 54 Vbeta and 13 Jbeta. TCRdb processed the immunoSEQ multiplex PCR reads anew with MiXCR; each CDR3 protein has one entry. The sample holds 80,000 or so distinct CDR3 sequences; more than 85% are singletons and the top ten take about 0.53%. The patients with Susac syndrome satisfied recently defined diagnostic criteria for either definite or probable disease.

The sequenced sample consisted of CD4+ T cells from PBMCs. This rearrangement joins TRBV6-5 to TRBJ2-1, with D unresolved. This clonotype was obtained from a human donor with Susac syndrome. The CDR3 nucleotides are TGTGCCAGCAGTTACCGGCAACCCAATGAGCAGTTCTTC. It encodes CASSYRQPNEQFF.